Following are 24 T cell receptor beta chains from one sample sequenced in a study of identical twins. TCRdb used MiXCR to reprocess the 5' RACE reads, holding one entry per CDR3 protein. The profile shows 450,000 or so distinct CDR3 sequences, around 24% of them singletons. This same sample was also taken into another study, of T cells expressing NK-cell markers.

Sequencing was done on a sample of CD4+ T cells sorted from blood. The receptors derive from a woman in her late teens or twenties in good health.

CDR3 amino acids: CASSVARLNTDTQYF. The DNA of the CDR3 is TGTGCCAGCAGTGTAGCGCGTCTAAACACAGATACGCAGTATTTT. The chain carries TRBV2 and TRBJ2-3; D is perhaps TRBD2 (5 bases). Trimming stripped 4 bases from V and 2 bases from J, with 13 bases between. This CDR3 contains 15 residues. Germline values: CDR1 SNHLY, CDR2 FYNNEI.

This chain connects TRBV29-1 to TRBJ2-1, with TRBD1 identical over 7 bases. This CDR3 has 14 amino acids. The germline CDR1 and CDR2 sequences are SQVTM and ANQGSEA. J was trimmed by 7 bases and V by 6 bases; bases with no gene match: 12. CDR3 nucleotides: TGCAGCGTGACAGGGACGAGTTTAGGAAATGAGCAGTTCTTC. Translating it yields CSVTGTSLGNEQFF.

This rearrangement joins TRBV12-3 or TRBV12-4 to TRBJ1-5, with 7 bases lining up with TRBD1. Losses at the gene ends were 7 bases for V and 5 bases for J; bases not matched to a gene: 11. This CDR3 has 15 amino acids. CDR3 bases: TGTGCCAGCACCAGGCCGGGACAGAGTTATCAGCCCCAGCATTTT. It specifies CASTRPGQSYQPQHF.

This clonotype was found many times. This chain joins TRBV12-3 or TRBV12-4 and TRBJ1-2; TRBD1 matches at 9 bases. The V gene end was trimmed by 5 bases and the J gene end by 7 bases; junction bases not matched to a gene: 11. The CDR3 is 15 amino acids. CDR3 DNA sequence: TGTGCCAGCAGTCCACCCTACAGGGGGCAAGCTGGCTACACCTTC. Its translation is CASSPPYRGQAGYTF.

This clonotype was counted between two and nine times. V usage is TRBV7-2 and J usage is TRBJ2-3, with 8 bases fitting TRBD2. There are 15 residues in the CDR3. The germline CDR1 and CDR2 sequences are SGHTA and FQGNSA. V lost 5 bases, J lost 0 bases, and 4 bases stayed unmatched. The CDR3 protein is CASSGGLGSTDTQYF. The CDR3 DNA reads as TGTGCCAGCAGCGGGGGACTAGGGAGCACAGATACGCAGTATTTT.

The chain is built from TRBV29-1 and TRBJ2-7; D might be TRBD2 (5 bases). This CDR3 spans 14 amino acids. V lost 5 bases, J lost 5 bases, and 19 bases lay in between. Germline CDR1 SQVTM, CDR2 ANQGSEA. CDR3 in DNA: TGCAGCGTTTCCAAGGTGACCATGGGAGACGAGCAGTACTTC. Translation: CSVSKVTMGDEQYF.

The chain is built from TRBV3-1 and TRBJ2-3; D remains ambiguous. The length of the CDR3 is 12 residues. CDR1 and CDR2 from the germline V gene are LGHDT and YNNKEL (reference sequence). V lost 5 bases to trimming and J lost 6 bases, with 9 bases between them. CDR3 sequence reads: CASSSRVDTQYF. The CDR3 DNA reads as TGTGCCAGCAGCTCTAGGGTTGATACGCAGTATTTT.

In this sample, this clonotype turned up a few times. The gene calls are TRBV12-3 or TRBV12-4 and TRBJ2-7; the D gene is possibly TRBD2 (5 bases). The V end lost 6 bases, the J end lost 1 base, and 16 bases lay between the germline ends. This CDR3 has 15 residues. The CDR3 reads CASRRVSAPSYEQYF. CDR3 coding DNA: TGTGCCAGCAGGCGGGTTTCGGCGCCGTCCTACGAGCAGTACTTC.

This clonotype came up a few times. J is TRBJ2-1 and V is TRBV12-5; 9 bases map to TRBD2. There are 15 residues in the CDR3. The trim removed 6 bases at V and 4 bases at J, leaving 7 bases unmatched. Germline lookup yields CDR1 LGHNT and CDR2 FRNRAP. The chain's CDR3 is CASGKTSGFYNEQFF. In DNA, the CDR3 is TGTGCTAGTGGGAAAACTAGCGGGTTTTACAATGAGCAGTTCTTC.

The rearrangement links TRBV30 to TRBJ2-2, with unresolved D. The V gene's germline CDR1 is GTSNPN and CDR2 SVGIG (reference sequence). The CDR3 consists of 12 residues. V lost 2 bases and J lost 8, with 9 bases in between. In DNA, the CDR3 is TGTGCCTGGAGTATTGGGGTTGGGGAGCTGTTTTTT. Its translation is CAWSIGVGELFF.

V gene TRBV5-1 combines with J gene TRBJ2-7, with D uncertain. CDR1 is SGHRS, CDR2 YFSETQ, per germline. The ends were cut back, 4 bases at V and 4 bases at J, with 15 bases in the middle. This CDR3 is built from 14 residues. The CDR3, as DNA: TGCGCCAGCAGCCCCCCCACCTTGACGTACGAGCAGTACTTC. It specifies CASSPPTLTYEQYF. The complete variable domain, with remaining parts taken from reference TRBV5-1 and TRBJ2-7, reads KAGVTQTPRYLIKTRGQQVTLSCSPISGHRSVSWYQQTPGQGLQFLFEYFSETQRNKGNFPGRFSGRQFSNSRSEMNVSTLELGDSALYLCASSPPTLTYEQYFGPGTRLTVT.

V gene TRBV6-2 or TRBV6-3 combines with J gene TRBJ2-1; 13 bases match TRBD2. J gave up 8 bases and V 4 bases, and 11 bases lay outside the gene matches. Germline assignment: CDR1 MNHEY and CDR2 SVGEGT. The CDR3 runs to 17 residues. In nucleotides, the CDR3 is TGTGCCAGCAGTTCTAGTGGGACTAGCGGGGCTTTCGATGAGCAGTTCTTC. It codes for CASSSSGTSGAFDEQFF.

The chain joins TRBV7-9 to TRBJ2-1; D gene unclear. Germline CDR1 reads SEHNR; CDR2 reads FQNEAQ (reference sequence). The CDR3 loop spans 14 amino acids. The germline V and J ends were trimmed by 7 bases and 0 bases, with 10 bases remaining between them. The CDR3 spells CASTLGSSYNEQFF. The CDR3 DNA reads TGTGCCAGCACATTGGGTAGCTCCTACAATGAGCAGTTCTTC.

This clonotype has only a few counts. This chain links TRBV9 with TRBJ2-2; a weak D match, TRBD2 (6 bases). Germline V gene sequence: CDR1 SGDLS, CDR2 YYNGEE. V was cut by 0 bases and J by 0 bases, with 18 bases left in between. CDR3 length equals 19 residues. CDR3 nucleotide sequence: TGTGCCAGCAGCGTAGAAGCTAGCGAGTACTACGCGAACACCGGGGAGCTGTTTTTT. Protein sequence: CASSVEASEYYANTGELFF.

The chain employs TRBV18 and TRBJ1-1; 7 bases are shared with TRBD1. The CDR3 runs 15 residues. The ends lost 3 bases at V and 3 bases at J; junction bases unmatched: 7. Germline V gene sequence: CDR1 KGHSH, CDR2 LQKENI. The CDR3 nucleotides read TGTGCCAGCTCACCCCGACAGGGAGACCACACTGAAGCTTTCTTT. Encoded protein: CASSPRQGDHTEAFF.

The genes are TRBV27 and TRBJ2-7, with a tentative D call TRBD2 (6 bases). The CDR3 spans 13 residues. Germline values: CDR1 MNHEY, CDR2 SMNVEV (reference sequence). Trimming removed 6 bases from V and 4 bases from J, with 13 bases in between. The DNA of the CDR3 is TGTGCCAGCAGCCGCGGGACCAGGTACGAGCAGTACTTC. As protein: CASSRGTRYEQYF.

The J gene is TRBJ1-1, the V gene TRBV20-1; no clear D. Per germline, CDR1 DFQATT and CDR2 SNEGSKA (reference sequence). Trimming shortened V by 3 bases and J by 0 bases, and 8 bases separated the two germline ends. CDR3 length equals 13 residues. CDR3 residues: CSARSGLNTEAFF. The CDR3 DNA follows: TGCAGTGCTAGGTCAGGATTGAACACTGAAGCTTTCTTT.

Ten or more counts support this clonotype. V and J are TRBV7-8 and TRBJ2-1, with D hard to call. This CDR3 is built from 11 residues. Trimming removed 5 bases at V and 9 bases at J, with 8 bases between. Per germline, CDR1 SGHVS and CDR2 FQNEAQ. Here the CDR3 reads CASSPMTEQFF. The CDR3 nucleotides are TGTGCCAGCAGCCCGATGACTGAGCAGTTCTTC. The variable domain in full, completed from reference TRBV7-8 and TRBJ2-1, reads GAGVSQSPRYKVAKRGQDVALRCDPISGHVSLFWYQQALGQGPEFLTYFQNEAQLDKSGLPSDRFFAERPEGSVSTLKIQRTQQEDSAVYLCASSPMTEQFFGPGTRLTVL.

This clonotype has more than one count but fewer than ten. The rearrangement uses TRBV6-1 and TRBJ2-5, with D unclear. V dropped 9 bases and J dropped 2 bases, with 19 bases sitting between them. The CDR3 has 15 amino acids. Germline V gene sequence: CDR1 MNHNS, CDR2 SASEGT. The CDR3 DNA sequence: TGTGCCAGTGGCCTGAAGAGTACGTCACAAGAGACCCAGTACTTC. Translation gives CASGLKSTSQETQYF.

The V gene is TRBV30, the J gene TRBJ2-7, with D hard to call. V dropped 3 bases and J dropped 5 bases, with 11 bases sitting between them. Germline values: CDR1 GTSNPN, CDR2 SVGIG (reference sequence). The CDR3 sequence is 12 residues long. CDR3 region: CAWSNPPHEQYF. Written as DNA, the CDR3 is TGTGCCTGGAGCAATCCCCCCCACGAGCAGTACTTC.

The chain links TRBV5-1 to TRBJ2-2, with D perhaps assigned TRBD1 or TRBD2 (5 bases each). V was shortened by 4 bases and J by 2 bases, with 12 bases between the two germline ends. Germline assignment: CDR1 SGHRS and CDR2 YFSETQ. This CDR3 has 15 residues. This CDR3 is CASSGRGANTGELFF. The DNA of the CDR3 is TGCGCCAGCAGCGGGCGAGGGGCCAACACCGGGGAGCTGTTTTTT.

V usage is TRBV5-6 and J usage is TRBJ2-7, with 8 bases fitting TRBD2. Germline V lookup: CDR1 SGHDT, CDR2 YYEEEE. V shed 7 bases and J 0 bases; nucleotides not matched to a gene: 6. CDR3 length: 14 residues. CDR3 coding DNA: TGTGCCAGCGCTTTAGCGGGGAGCTCCTACGAGCAGTACTTC. Translation: CASALAGSSYEQYF.

In its sample, this clonotype was seen many times. An end of the junction does not agree with germline; a read error may underlie this. This rearrangement joins TRBV5-1 to TRBJ2-3; D gene uncertain. The CDR3 loop spans 12 amino acids. Germline lookup yields CDR1 SGHRS and CDR2 YFSETQ. CDR3 sequence: CASSLVEDTQYF. The CDR3 nucleotides read TGTGCCAGCAGCTTAGTAGAGGATACGCAGTATTTT.

The rearrangement links TRBV5-1 to TRBJ1-2; possibly TRBD1 for D (6 bases). V lost 0 bases to trimming and J lost 9 bases, with 15 bases between them. The germline V gene has CDR1 SGHRS and CDR2 YFSETQ. This CDR3 region has 14 residues. The CDR3: CASSLAGRGSRYTF. For the CDR3, the DNA is TGCGCCAGCAGCTTGGCCGGGAGGGGGTCCCGCTACACCTTC.